This T cell receptor (beta chain) is drawn from a study of early T cells in non-severe SARS-CoV-2 infection. On the study more broadly: Unsorted whole-blood RNA was sequenced in bulk, leaving chains unpaired.

Unique molecular identifiers were affixed to single, distinct cDNA molecules. TCRdb reprocessed the 5' RACE reads with MiXCR, giving one entry per CDR3 protein. The repertoire consists of around 40,000 distinct CDR3 sequences, with about a tenth occurring once and the leading ten covering about 9.5%. This clonotype occurred many times. The CDR3 has 15 amino acids. CDR1 is KGHSH and CDR2 is LQKENI in the germline V gene. V gave up 3 bases and J gave up 3 bases, with 12 bases separating them. The sequence derives from an adult who was a healthcare worker with PCR-confirmed SARS-CoV-2 infection or an uninfected control (not recorded which). J is TRBJ1-5 and V is TRBV18, with a tentative D call TRBD1 (5 bases). Sequenced input: whole blood. The CDR3 reads CASSPLRDSNQPQHF. As DNA, the CDR3 is TGTGCCAGCTCACCCCTTCGGGACTCCAATCAGCCCCAGCATTTT.